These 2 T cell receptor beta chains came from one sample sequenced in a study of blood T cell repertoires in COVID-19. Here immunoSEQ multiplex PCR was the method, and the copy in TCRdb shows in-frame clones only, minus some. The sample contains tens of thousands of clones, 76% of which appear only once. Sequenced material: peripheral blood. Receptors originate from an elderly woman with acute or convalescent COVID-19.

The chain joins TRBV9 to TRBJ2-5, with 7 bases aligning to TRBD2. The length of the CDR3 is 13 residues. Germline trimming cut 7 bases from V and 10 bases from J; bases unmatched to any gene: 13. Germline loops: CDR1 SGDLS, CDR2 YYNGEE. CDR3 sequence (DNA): TGTGCCAGCGGAATAACGAGCGGGGCTAACCAGTACTTC. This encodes CASGITSGANQYF. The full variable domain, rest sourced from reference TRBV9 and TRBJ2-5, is DSGVTQTPKHLITATGQRVTLRCSPRSGDLSVYWYQQSLDQGLQFLIQYYNGEERAKGNILERFSAQQFPDLHSELNLSSLELGDSALYFCASGITSGANQYFGPGTRLLVL.

CDR3 sequence (DNA): TGCGCCAGCAGCCAAGATACTGGTCCCTCCTACGAGCAGTACTTC. It translates to CASSQDTGPSYEQYF. This rearrangement joins TRBV4-3 to TRBJ2-7, with D uncertain. This CDR3 spans 15 amino acids. Germline CDR1 LGHNA, CDR2 YSLEER. V shed 0 bases and J shed 0 bases, with 9 bases lying between them.